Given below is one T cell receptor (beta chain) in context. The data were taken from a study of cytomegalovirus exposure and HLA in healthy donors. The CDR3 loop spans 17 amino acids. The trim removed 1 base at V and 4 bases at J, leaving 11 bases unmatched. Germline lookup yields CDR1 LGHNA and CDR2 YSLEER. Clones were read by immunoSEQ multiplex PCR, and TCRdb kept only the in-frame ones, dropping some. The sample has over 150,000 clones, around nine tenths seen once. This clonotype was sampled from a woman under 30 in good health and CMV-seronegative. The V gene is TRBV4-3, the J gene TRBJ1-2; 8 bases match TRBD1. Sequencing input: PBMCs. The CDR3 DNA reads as TGCGCCAGCAGCCAAGGTAGACAGGGGATATTGGGCTATGGCTACACCTTC. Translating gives CASSQGRQGILGYGYTF.